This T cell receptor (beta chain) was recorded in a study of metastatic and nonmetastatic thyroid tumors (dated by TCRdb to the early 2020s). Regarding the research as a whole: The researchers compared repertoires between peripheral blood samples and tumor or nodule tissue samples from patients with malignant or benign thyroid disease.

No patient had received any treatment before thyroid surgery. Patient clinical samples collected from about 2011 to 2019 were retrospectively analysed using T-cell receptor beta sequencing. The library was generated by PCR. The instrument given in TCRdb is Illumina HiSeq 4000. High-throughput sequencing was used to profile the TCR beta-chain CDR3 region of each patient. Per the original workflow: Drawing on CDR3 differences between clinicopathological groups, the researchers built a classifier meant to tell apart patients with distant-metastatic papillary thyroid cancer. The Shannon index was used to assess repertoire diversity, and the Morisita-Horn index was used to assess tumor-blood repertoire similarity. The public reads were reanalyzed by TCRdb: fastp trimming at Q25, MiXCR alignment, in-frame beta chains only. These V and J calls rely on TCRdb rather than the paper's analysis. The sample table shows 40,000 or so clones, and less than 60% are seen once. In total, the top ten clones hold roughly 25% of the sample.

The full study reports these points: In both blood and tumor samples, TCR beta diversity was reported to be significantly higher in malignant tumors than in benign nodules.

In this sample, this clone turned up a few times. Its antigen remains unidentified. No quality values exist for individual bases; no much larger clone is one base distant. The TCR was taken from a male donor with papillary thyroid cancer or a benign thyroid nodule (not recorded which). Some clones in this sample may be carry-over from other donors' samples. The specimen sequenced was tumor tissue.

The CDR3 protein sequence reads: CASRTTGDSYGYTF. At the DNA level, the sequence is TGTGCCAGCAGGACGACAGGGGATAGCTATGGCTACACCTTC. The chain couples TRBV28 to TRBJ1-2, with 8 junctional bases fitting TRBD1. V and J are trimmed by 6 bases and 4 bases, and the gene matches miss 7 bases of the junction. The CDR3 numbers 14 residues from cysteine through phenylalanine. Only the CDR3 portion is preserved as DNA: 42 bases, with reading frame beginning at the first base. The germline V gene provides CDR1 MDHEN and CDR2 SYDVKM.